The 32 T cell receptor beta chains below come from one sample, sequenced in a study of T cell repertoires in cytomegalovirus infection. Their antigens remain unidentified. MiXCR, run by TCRdb on the reads, gives a single entry per CDR3 protein. The table includes fewer than 950,000 distinct CDR3 sequences, approximately 32% detected once. This specimen consisted of cultured CD8+ T cells from PBMCs, obtained from culture after CMV antigen stimulation. These receptors came from a human donor in good health (CMV status not recorded). Some clones in this sample may be carry-over from other donors' samples.

This clonotype was seen many times. The CDR3 DNA follows: TGTGCCAGCAGAACCTGGACAGGGGCAACTGAAGCTTTCTTT. Protein sequence: CASRTWTGATEAFF. The rearrangement joins TRBV28 to TRBJ1-1; 9 bases are a match to TRBD1. CDR3 length: 14 residues. V trimming: 6 bases; J trimming: 5 bases; junction bases outside the gene matches: 7. CDR1 MDHEN and CDR2 SYDVKM come from the germline V gene.

This clonotype was detected only a few times. The V call is TRBV6-5, the J call TRBJ2-1, with TRBD1 as a possible D gene (6 bases). V lost 1 base, J lost 8 bases, and 15 bases lay in between. This CDR3 region has 15 residues. Germline assignment: CDR1 MNHEY and CDR2 SVGAGI. CDR3 residues: CASSYFTGTVDEQFF. The CDR3 DNA reads as TGTGCCAGCAGTTACTTCACAGGGACGGTGGATGAGCAGTTCTTC.

The chain links TRBV2 to TRBJ1-2, with 7 nucleotides matching TRBD1. This CDR3 comprises 15 residues. V shed 2 bases, J shed 2 bases, and the junction held 5 bases outside the gene matches. Germline V gene data show CDR1 as SNHLY and CDR2 as FYNNEI. DNA for the CDR3: TGTGCCAGCAGTGAAAACAGGGGTATGAACTATGGCTACACCTTC. Encoded protein: CASSENRGMNYGYTF.

The chain has TRBV6-2 or TRBV6-3 and TRBJ1-5; possible D gene TRBD1, 5 bases. Germline V gene lookup returns CDR1 MNHEY and CDR2 SVGEGT. This CDR3 comprises 13 residues. Trimming shortened V by 10 bases and J by 3 bases, and 13 bases separated the two germline ends. In DNA, the CDR3 is TGTGCCACCAACCGGGGGTTCAATCAGCCCCAGCATTTT. This codes for CATNRGFNQPQHF.

This clonotype was recorded only once. The chain links TRBV20-1 to TRBJ2-1; 8 bases are a match to TRBD1. The germline V gene encodes CDR1 DFQATT and CDR2 SNEGSKA (reference sequence). The length of the CDR3 is 16 residues. After removal of 0 bases from V and 3 bases from J, the junction contained 7 bases not matched to a gene. In DNA form, the CDR3 reads TGCAGTGCTAGAGATCCCGGGACAGGTTACTACAATGAGCAGTTCTTC. As protein: CSARDPGTGYYNEQFF.

This clonotype was counted between two and nine times. This chain joins TRBV19 and TRBJ2-3; 9 bases match TRBD2. The CDR3 length is 13 residues. Trimming cost V 6 bases and J 4 bases; bases outside gene matches: 2. Germline V gene sequence: CDR1 LNHDA, CDR2 SQIVND (reference sequence). CDR3 in amino acids: CASRGLAPDTQYF. CDR3 coding DNA: TGTGCCAGTAGGGGACTAGCCCCAGATACGCAGTATTTT.

With regard to this clonotype: The conserved closing phenylalanine or tryptophan is absent in this CDR3, likely reflecting a read error. The chain combines TRBV12-3 or TRBV12-4 with TRBJ1-1; D is uncertain. V lost 6 bases to trimming and J lost 3 bases, with 14 bases between them. The CDR3 extends over 14 amino acids. CDR3 nucleotides: TGTGCCAGCAGGAAATGGGAAGGAGACACTGAAGCTTTCTAT. It translates to CASRKWEGDTEAFY.

The chain recombines TRBV27 with TRBJ1-6; D might be TRBD1 (5 bases). Germline values: CDR1 MNHEY, CDR2 SMNVEV (reference sequence). The CDR3 has 14 amino acids. Trimming shortened V by 1 base and J by 7 bases, and 8 bases separated the two germline ends. The CDR3 nucleotides are TGTGCCAGCAGTTTATGGGGCGGGAATTCACCCCTCCACTTT. It specifies CASSLWGGNSPLHF.

V is TRBV9 and J is TRBJ1-2; 7 nucleotides align to TRBD1. The CDR3 loop spans 15 amino acids. With 3 bases clipped from V and 4 bases from J, the junction kept 9 bases outside the gene matches. Germline CDR1 SGDLS, CDR2 YYNGEE. The CDR3 sequence is CASSANRDSIYGYTF. CDR3 bases: TGTGCCAGCAGCGCTAACCGGGACAGCATCTATGGCTACACCTTC.

The V call is TRBV25-1, the J call TRBJ2-3, with 8 bases matching TRBD2. The CDR3 sequence is 17 residues long. CDR1 is MGHDK and CDR2 is SYGVNS in the germline V gene. Losses at the gene ends were 4 bases for V and 7 bases for J; bases not matched to a gene: 16. CDR3 in amino acids: CASSGVLAGASGNTQYF. DNA of the CDR3: TGTGCCAGCAGTGGGGTCCTAGCGGGTGCCTCGGGGAATACGCAGTATTTT.

This sequence joins TRBV6-1 and TRBJ1-1; TRBD1 matches 11 bases. Germline-derived CDR1 and CDR2 are MNHNS and SASEGT. With V trimmed by 11 bases and J by 4 bases, 6 bases remained unmatched. The CDR3 runs 13 residues. CDR3 region: CAGFGQGATEAFF. CDR3 coding DNA: TGTGCCGGGTTCGGACAGGGGGCCACTGAAGCTTTCTTT.

There are a few counts of this clonotype. The chain has TRBV10-3 and TRBJ2-1; D could derive from TRBD1 or TRBD2 (6 bases each). V dropped 0 bases and J dropped 3 bases, with 9 bases sitting between them. Germline lookup yields CDR1 ENHRY and CDR2 SYGVKD. The CDR3 consists of 15 residues. This chain's CDR3 is CAISESRGDYNEQFF. The DNA of the CDR3 is TGTGCCATCAGTGAGTCGAGGGGGGACTACAATGAGCAGTTCTTC.

This chain joins TRBV5-1 and TRBJ2-7, with D perhaps matching TRBD1 (6 bases). Between the trimmed V and J ends, which lost 0 bases and 1 base, there was a span of 8 bases. CDR3 length: 14 amino acids. CDR1 and CDR2 from the germline V gene are SGHRS and YFSETQ. CDR3 protein: CASSLGGQSYEQYV. The DNA for the CDR3 is TGCGCCAGCAGCTTGGGGGGACAATCCTACGAGCAGTACGTC.

V is TRBV27 and J is TRBJ2-4; the D gene could be TRBD1 or TRBD2 (5 bases each). Germline CDR1 is MNHEY and CDR2 is SMNVEV (reference sequence). This CDR3 region has 15 residues. V was clipped by 4 bases and J by 0 bases, with 10 bases between them. This CDR3 reads CASSSPGTAKNIQYF. Here the CDR3 DNA reads TGTGCCAGCAGTTCTCCTGGGACAGCCAAAAACATTCAGTACTTC.

The rearrangement links TRBV6-1 to TRBJ2-1; D gene unclear. The CDR3 has 16 amino acids. Germline V gives CDR1 MNHNS, CDR2 SASEGT. Trimming shortened V by 6 bases and J by 3 bases, and 18 bases separated the two germline ends. The CDR3 coding sequence is TGTGCCAGCAGACCGTCACGGAGTGTTGGCTACAATGAGCAGTTCTTC. Translation: CASRPSRSVGYNEQFF.

This clonotype was recorded at least ten times. The genes are TRBV7-2 and TRBJ1-6; 9 bases map to TRBD1. V was pared by 6 bases and J by 7 bases, with 1 base of the junction left unmatched. Germline assignment: CDR1 SGHTA and CDR2 FQGNSA. CDR3 length: 13 residues. The chain's CDR3 is CASRGQGNSPLHF. The CDR3, as DNA: TGTGCCAGCAGGGGACAGGGAAATTCACCCCTCCACTTT.

The V and J genes are TRBV27 and TRBJ2-1, with 13 bases fitting TRBD2. The trim removed 5 bases at V and 9 bases at J, leaving 7 bases unmatched. The CDR3 covers 15 residues. Germline V gene lookup returns CDR1 MNHEY and CDR2 SMNVEV (reference sequence). The CDR3 reads CASSPLAGGNFEQFF. Written as DNA, the CDR3 is TGTGCCAGCAGTCCACTAGCGGGGGGGAATTTTGAGCAGTTCTTC.

Comments on this clonotype: A read error may explain this, as a much larger clone is one base away. The chain employs TRBV7-6 and TRBJ2-1; 11 bases line up with TRBD2. The CDR3 loop spans 16 amino acids. Germline CDR1 is SGHVS and CDR2 is FNYEAQ. In nucleotides, the CDR3 is TGTGCCAGCAGCGGGGGGACTAGCGGATTCGACAATGAGCAGTGCTTC. This codes for CASSGGTSGFDNEQCF.

The chain links TRBV7-4 to TRBJ2-2; maybe TRBD1 (6 bases). Trimming removed 10 bases at V and 1 base at J, with 10 bases between. From germline, CDR1 is SGHVT and CDR2 SQSDAQ. The CDR3 loop spans 13 amino acids. In DNA, the CDR3 is TGTGCCACCGGGACACTGAACACCGGGGAGCTGTTTTTT. Translating gives CATGTLNTGELFF.

The genes are TRBV9 and TRBJ2-7, with TRBD1 matching 7 bases. Germline-derived CDR1 and CDR2 are SGDLS and YYNGEE. V trimming: 5 bases; J trimming: 2 bases; junction bases outside the gene matches: 22. CDR3 length: 19 residues. In DNA form, the CDR3 reads TGTGCCAGCAGGTCAATGGATGACAGGGCCAACGTCGGGGCCTACGAGCAGTACTTC. Translated, it gives CASRSMDDRANVGAYEQYF. Together with reference TRBV9 and TRBJ2-7, the CDR3 gives the full variable domain: DSGVTQTPKHLITATGQRVTLRCSPRSGDLSVYWYQQSLDQGLQFLIQYYNGEERAKGNILERFSAQQFPDLHSELNLSSLELGDSALYFCASRSMDDRANVGAYEQYFGPGTRLTVT.

V and J are TRBV10-3 and TRBJ2-5; no firm D call. The CDR3 consists of 13 residues. In germline, CDR1 is ENHRY, CDR2 SYGVKD. The germline V and J ends were trimmed by 3 bases and 2 bases, with 7 bases remaining between them. The CDR3 region has the DNA TGTGCCATCAGTGATTCCGATCAAGAGACCCAGTACTTC. Translated, it gives CAISDSDQETQYF.

This chain joins TRBV5-6 and TRBJ2-3; 9 positions match TRBD2. Germline loops: CDR1 SGHDT, CDR2 YYEEEE. The CDR3 runs 16 residues. V dropped 2 bases and J dropped 5; count of bases not matched to a gene: 9. CDR3 sequence reads: CASSFPGGGAGDTQYF. CDR3 DNA: TGTGCCAGCAGCTTCCCGGGCGGGGGGGCCGGAGATACGCAGTATTTT.

J is TRBJ1-1 and V is TRBV27, with D possibly being TRBD1 (5 bases). Trimming removed 3 bases from V and 7 bases from J, with 12 bases in between. The CDR3 has 13 amino acids. Germline lookup yields CDR1 MNHEY and CDR2 SMNVEV (reference sequence). The CDR3 loop is CASSFSDSHEAFF. CDR3 nucleotides: TGTGCCAGCAGTTTTTCCGACAGCCATGAAGCTTTCTTT.

This clonotype was detected only a few times. The chain links TRBV7-8 to TRBJ1-2; D not resolved. CDR1 and CDR2 (germline): SGHVS, FQNEAQ. V was cut by 5 bases and J by 6 bases, with 19 bases left in between. CDR3 length equals 15 residues. CDR3: CASSHDAYIADGYTF. The CDR3 region has the DNA TGTGCCAGCAGCCATGATGCTTACATAGCTGATGGCTACACCTTC.

The chain links TRBV5-8 to TRBJ2-7, with D perhaps matching TRBD2 (6 bases). The V and J ends lost 1 base and 4 bases respectively, with 12 bases between them. CDR3 length equals 14 residues. Germline V gene data show CDR1 as SGHTS and CDR2 as YDEGEE. CDR3 region: CASSLHSGGYEQYF. For the CDR3, the DNA is TGTGCCAGCAGCTTGCATTCCGGGGGTTACGAGCAGTACTTC.

This clonotype was counted a few times. The V call is TRBV7-9, the J call TRBJ2-4; D perhaps matches TRBD1 (5 bases). Germline loops: CDR1 SEHNR, CDR2 FQNEAQ (reference sequence). This CDR3 contains 15 residues. Trimming cost V 5 bases and J 3 bases, with 14 bases left between them. In nucleotides, the CDR3 is TGTGCCAGCAGCACCCCGTTAGGGGACAAAAACATTCAGTACTTC. It yields the protein CASSTPLGDKNIQYF.

This clonotype was observed at least ten times. The J gene is TRBJ1-2, the V gene TRBV7-2; no reliable D call. The CDR3 covers 15 residues. Germline values: CDR1 SGHTA, CDR2 FQGNSA. Trimming stripped 1 base from V and 6 bases from J, with 15 bases between. The CDR3 spells CASSLGGKPTDGYTF. The DNA for the CDR3 is TGTGCCAGCAGCTTAGGGGGAAAACCTACAGATGGCTACACCTTC.

This clonotype was counted at least ten times. The chain combines TRBV6-1 with TRBJ2-7; 10 positions agree with TRBD2. V lost 4 bases and J lost 2; bases outside the gene matches: 5. From germline, CDR1 is MNHNS and CDR2 SASEGT. The CDR3 is made up of 15 amino acids. DNA of the CDR3: TGTGCCAGCAGTGTGGCTAGCGGGGGTACCTACGAGCAGTACGTC. This codes for CASSVASGGTYEQYV.

V and J are TRBV4-1 and TRBJ1-1; D perhaps matches TRBD1 (5 bases). CDR3 length: 12 amino acids. Deletions cut 1 base from V and 5 bases from J, with 5 bases between. Germline CDR1 MGHRA, CDR2 YSYEKL. The CDR3 loop reads CASSQGQTEAFF. In nucleotides, the CDR3 is TGCGCCAGCAGCCAAGGACAGACTGAAGCTTTCTTT.

The chain uses TRBV12-5 and TRBJ2-1; 11 bases are a match to TRBD1. Germline V CDR1 and CDR2: LGHNT, FRNRAP. The CDR3 runs 16 residues. Trimming took 7 bases from V and 6 from J; bases not matched to a gene: 11. This CDR3 is CASAFGGQGGTNEQFF. The CDR3 DNA sequence: TGTGCTAGTGCCTTTGGGGGACAGGGGGGGACCAATGAGCAGTTCTTC.

This clonotype has more than one count but fewer than ten. The genes are TRBV15 and TRBJ2-1, with 10 bases lining up with TRBD1. This CDR3 is built from 14 residues. Trimming at V came to 4 bases and at J to 7 bases, leaving 4 bases not matched to a gene. From germline, CDR1 is LNHNV and CDR2 YYDKDF (reference sequence). As DNA, the CDR3 is TGTGCCACCAGCATCGGACAGGGGGGTAATGAGCAGTTCTTC. Protein: CATSIGQGGNEQFF.

CDR3 residues: CASSQGGQPTERFF. CDR3 DNA: TGCGCCAGCAGCCAAGGAGGGCAACCGACAGAAAGGTTCTTC. The chain carries TRBV4-1 and TRBJ2-1; D tentatively fits TRBD1 or TRBD2 (5 bases each). This CDR3 spans 14 amino acids. V dropped 1 base and J dropped 15 bases, with 19 bases sitting between them. CDR1 and CDR2 (germline): MGHRA, YSYEKL.